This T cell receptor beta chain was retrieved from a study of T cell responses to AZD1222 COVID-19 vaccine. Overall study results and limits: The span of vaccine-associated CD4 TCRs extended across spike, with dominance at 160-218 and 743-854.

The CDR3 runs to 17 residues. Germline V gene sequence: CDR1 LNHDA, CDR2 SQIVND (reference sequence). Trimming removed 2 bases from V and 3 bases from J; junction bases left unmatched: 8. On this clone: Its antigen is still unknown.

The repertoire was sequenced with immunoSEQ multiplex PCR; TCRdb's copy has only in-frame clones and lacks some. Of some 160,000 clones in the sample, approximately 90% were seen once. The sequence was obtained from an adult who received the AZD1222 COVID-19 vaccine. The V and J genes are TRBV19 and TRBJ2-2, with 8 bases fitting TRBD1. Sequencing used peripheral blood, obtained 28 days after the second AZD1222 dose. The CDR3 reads CASSIPPTGGYTGELFF. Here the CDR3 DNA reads TGTGCCAGTAGTATACCCCCTACAGGGGGTTACACCGGGGAGCTGTTTTTT.